These T cell receptor beta chains were read from a single sample in a study of early T cells in non-severe SARS-CoV-2 infection. TCRdb fed the 5' RACE reads into MiXCR, producing one record per CDR3 protein. Altogether under 85,000 distinct CDR3 sequences are present, roughly 9.4% being singletons, with the ten largest covering 5.9%. The sample taken for sequencing was whole blood. All receptors come from an adult who was a healthcare worker with PCR-confirmed SARS-CoV-2 infection or an uninfected control (not recorded which). Both conserved end residues are part of each CDR3. The D gene is left open where the match is weak. Clone size is given for some rows only: seen once, a few or many times, or a class if the clone is expanded.

d_call clone_size j_call v_call cdr3_aa cdr3_nt
NA NA TRBJ1-1 TRBV7-2 CASSLFSFFGTEGGAFF TGTGCCAGCAGCTTATTTAGCTTTTTTGGGACGGAAGGAGGAGCTTTCTTT
TRBD2 many TRBJ2-1 TRBV6-5 CASSYSILRGVGKDNEQFF TGTGCCAGCAGTTACTCGATACTGCGGGGGGTGGGAAAGGACAATGAGCAGTTCTTC
TRBD1 many TRBJ1-4 TRBV20-1 CSARDEGAALFF TGCAGTGCTAGAGATGAGGGGGCGGCACTGTTTTTT
TRBD2 few TRBJ2-1 TRBV7-9 CASSLGLAGLSSYNEQFF TGTGCCAGCAGCTTAGGACTAGCGGGGTTGAGCTCCTACAATGAGCAGTTCTTC
TRBD2 few TRBJ2-1 TRBV2 CASKTSGLYNEQFF TGTGCCAGCAAGACTAGCGGTCTATACAATGAGCAGTTCTTC
TRBD2 many TRBJ2-3 TRBV3-1 CASSQDLAADTQYF TGTGCCAGCAGCCAAGATCTAGCGGCAGATACGCAGTATTTT
NA NA TRBJ2-7 TRBV3-1 CASSPRTDSYEQYF TGTGCCAGCAGCCCCCGGACTGACTCCTACGAGCAGTACTTC
NA few TRBJ2-7 TRBV7-9 CASSALPGKSTYEQYF TGTGCCAGCAGCGCCCTACCTGGAAAATCGACCTACGAGCAGTACTTC
NA NA TRBJ1-5 TRBV21-1 CASSKGDRKKHF TGTGCCAGCAGCAAAGGGGACAGGAAAAAACATTTT
NA many TRBJ2-3 TRBV4-2 CASSQDLSVYGDTQYF TGTGCCAGCAGCCAAGATCTCTCGGTTTACGGGGATACGCAGTATTTT
TRBD2 NA TRBJ2-7 TRBV5-4 CASSPPLAVRDEQYF TGTGCCAGCAGCCCTCCGCTAGCGGTGAGGGACGAGCAGTACTTC
NA NA TRBJ2-7 TRBV20-1 CSARGPPDSAYEQYF TGCAGTGCTAGAGGCCCGCCGGACAGCGCCTACGAGCAGTACTTC
TRBD1 few TRBJ2-7 TRBV29-1 CSVAGTGGYEQYF TGCAGCGTTGCCGGGACAGGGGGATACGAGCAGTACTTC
TRBD2 NA TRBJ2-3 TRBV29-1 CSSLGGRDTDTQYF TGCAGCTCCCTCGGCGGGAGGGACACAGATACGCAGTATTTT
TRBD2 many TRBJ2-1 TRBV7-8 CASSLVLLTSGISSYNEQFF TGTGCCAGCAGCTTAGTACTTCTGACTAGCGGGATTAGTTCCTACAATGAGCAGTTCTTC
NA many TRBJ2-1 TRBV24-1 CATSDFSDDEQFF TGTGCCACCAGTGATTTCTCTGACGATGAGCAGTTCTTC
TRBD2 NA TRBJ2-1 TRBV24-1 CATSDFRTSDNNEQFF TGTGCCACCAGTGATTTCAGGACTAGCGACAACAATGAGCAGTTCTTC
NA many TRBJ1-1 TRBV7-2 CASSRTIRDPNWAEAFF TGTGCCAGCAGCCGTACGATCCGGGACCCAAACTGGGCTGAAGCTTTCTTT
NA many TRBJ2-7 TRBV11-2 CASEEAGTYEQYF TGTGCCAGCGAAGAGGCAGGGACTTACGAGCAGTACTTC
NA few TRBJ1-4 TRBV7-9 CASSLQVAGTNEKLFF TGTGCCAGCAGCCTCCAAGTGGCGGGAACTAATGAAAAACTGTTTTTT
TRBD2 NA TRBJ2-1 TRBV12-3/TRBV12-4 CASSPSASGRGQGEQFF TGTGCCAGCAGCCCCTCCGCTAGCGGGAGGGGACAGGGTGAGCAGTTCTTC
NA few TRBJ2-7 TRBV29-1 CSVGPIYEQYF TGCAGCGTCGGACCTATTTACGAGCAGTACTTC
TRBD1 NA TRBJ1-1 TRBV6-5 CASSKTGGDTEAFF TGTGCCAGCAGTAAGACAGGGGGTGACACTGAAGCTTTCTTT
NA few TRBJ2-1 TRBV18 CASSSGQTRVFF TGTGCCAGCTCATCTGGACAGACGCGGGTGTTCTTC
NA many TRBJ2-1 TRBV24-1 CATSEPGHSYNEQFF TGTGCCACCAGTGAGCCAGGGCACTCCTACAATGAGCAGTTCTTC
NA many TRBJ2-7 TRBV7-9 CASSHRAYEQYF TGTGCCAGCAGCCACAGGGCCTACGAGCAGTACTTC
NA NA TRBJ1-6 TRBV7-2 CASSLVNSPLHF TGTGCCAGCAGCTTAGTGAATTCACCCCTCCACTTT
NA NA TRBJ1-4 TRBV19 CASTKGINEKLFF TGTGCCAGTACCAAGGGCATAAATGAAAAACTGTTTTTT
NA few TRBJ2-7 TRBV29-1 CSVESGVSYEQYF TGCAGCGTTGAATCCGGCGTGTCCTACGAGCAGTACTTC
TRBD2 NA TRBJ2-7 TRBV20-1 CSAPGLAGGYTYEQYF TGCAGTGCTCCGGGACTAGCGGGGGGCTATACCTACGAGCAGTACTTC
TRBD2 many TRBJ2-1 TRBV7-3 CASSLEAGGLNEQFF TGTGCCAGCAGCTTAGAAGCGGGAGGGCTGAATGAGCAGTTCTTC
TRBD2 NA TRBJ2-3 TRBV10-3 CATSGTPTDTQYF TGTGCCACCAGCGGGACCCCCACAGATACGCAGTATTTT
TRBD1 many TRBJ1-5 TRBV6-1 CASIRTGTDNQPQHF TGTGCCAGCATACGGACAGGGACGGACAATCAGCCCCAGCATTTT
NA few TRBJ1-1 TRBV2 CAANTEAFF TGTGCCGCAAACACTGAAGCTTTCTTT
NA NA TRBJ2-7 TRBV6-5 CASSGTESYEQYF TGTGCCAGTTCCGGGACCGAGTCCTACGAGCAGTACTTC
TRBD1 few TRBJ1-5 TRBV7-2 CASSPLKIWDREAKSNQPQHF TGTGCCAGCAGCCCCCTAAAGATTTGGGACAGGGAGGCAAAGAGCAATCAGCCCCAGCATTTT
TRBD1 many TRBJ2-1 TRBV5-5 CASSPGGPLSYNEQFF TGTGCCAGCAGCCCAGGGGGCCCCCTCTCCTACAATGAGCAGTTCTTC
TRBD1 NA TRBJ2-3 TRBV5-1 CASSPGQGTPGAQYF TGCGCCAGCAGCCCGGGACAGGGTACCCCGGGGGCGCAGTATTTT
NA NA TRBJ1-1 TRBV7-6 CASSLNGVTEAFF TGTGCCAGCAGTTTAAATGGGGTAACTGAAGCTTTCTTT
NA many TRBJ2-7 TRBV18 CASSREYEQYF TGTGCCAGCTCACGGGAGTACGAGCAGTACTTC
TRBD2 few TRBJ2-4 TRBV5-1 CASSLSSGATKNIQYF TGCGCCAGCAGCTTGTCTAGCGGGGCTACTAAAAACATTCAGTACTTC
TRBD1 few TRBJ2-1 TRBV7-9 CASSLGGGTGDSEQFF TGTGCCAGCAGCTTAGGTGGTGGGACAGGGGATTCTGAGCAGTTCTTC
NA many TRBJ1-1 TRBV6-6 CASSYSEGRGAFF TGTGCCAGCAGTTACTCCGAGGGCCGCGGAGCTTTCTTT
NA many TRBJ1-2 TRBV29-1 CSVERATTGYTF TGCAGCGTTGAACGGGCCACGACAGGCTACACCTTC
NA NA TRBJ2-1 TRBV29-1 CSVRFLNEQFF TGCAGCGTTCGGTTCTTGAATGAGCAGTTCTTC
TRBD1 NA TRBJ1-2 TRBV9 CASSVDRGARGYTF TGTGCCAGCAGCGTAGACAGGGGAGCTCGAGGCTACACCTTC
TRBD1 many TRBJ2-3 TRBV18 CASSSTSPGQGTDTQYF TGTGCCAGCTCTTCGACATCGCCGGGACAGGGCACAGATACGCAGTATTTT
TRBD2 many TRBJ2-3 TRBV3-1 CASSPTSRTDTQYF TGTGCCAGCAGCCCGACTAGCCGTACAGATACGCAGTATTTT
TRBD1 many TRBJ2-7 TRBV7-2 CASSFRTGVIYEQYF TGTGCCAGCAGCTTCCGGACAGGGGTAATCTACGAGCAGTACTTC
NA many TRBJ2-7 TRBV15 CATSRDMGGEYEQYF TGTGCCACCAGCAGAGATATGGGGGGAGAGTACGAGCAGTACTTC
NA few TRBJ2-3 TRBV7-9 CASSYPERQGRDTQYF TGTGCCAGCAGCTATCCTGAGAGGCAGGGGAGAGATACGCAGTATTTT